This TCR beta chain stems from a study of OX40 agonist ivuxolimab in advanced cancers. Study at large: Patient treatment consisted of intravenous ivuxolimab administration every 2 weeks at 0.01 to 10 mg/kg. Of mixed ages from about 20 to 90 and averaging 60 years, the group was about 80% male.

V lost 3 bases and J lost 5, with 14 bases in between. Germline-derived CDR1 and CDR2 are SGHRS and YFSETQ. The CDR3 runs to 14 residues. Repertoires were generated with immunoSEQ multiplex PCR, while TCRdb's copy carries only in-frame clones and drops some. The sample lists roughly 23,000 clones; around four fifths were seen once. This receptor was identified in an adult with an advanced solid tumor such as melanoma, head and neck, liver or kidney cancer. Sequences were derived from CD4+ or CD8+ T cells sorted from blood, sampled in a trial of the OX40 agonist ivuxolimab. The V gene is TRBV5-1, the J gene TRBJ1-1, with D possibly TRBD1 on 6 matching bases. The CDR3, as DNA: TGCGCCAGCAGCTCAGATACAGGGTGGACTGAAGCTTTCTTT. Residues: CASSSDTGWTEAFF.